The present T cell receptor (beta chain) was sequenced within a study of T cells in Graves' hyperthyroidism and ophthalmopathy. Deletions cut 1 base from V and 1 base from J, with 16 bases between. Germline V gene data show CDR1 as SGHVS and CDR2 as FNYEAQ. This CDR3 comprises 17 residues. Study outcomes and limitations: The model identified upcoming ophthalmopathy a median 6.5 months ahead of onset.

There are many counts of this clonotype. No antigen is known for it. Individuals with ophthalmopathy presented a Clinical Activity Score of at least 3, a NOSPECS grade of at least 4 and a duration under 3 months. Exclusion criteria comprised uncontrolled infection, other autoimmune disease, pregnancy or lactation. Every diagnosis used clinical symptoms, serum thyroxine and TRAb, thyroid ultrasound and orbital computed tomography. RNA transcripts served as the template for amplifying TCR beta CDR3 regions. HTBI primers were employed in a first-round RT-PCR of the TCR CDR3. MiXCR, run by TCRdb on the multiplex PCR reads, gives a single entry per CDR3 protein. Altogether about half a million distinct CDR3 sequences are present, 15% to 20% being singletons, with the ten largest covering less than 55%.

Source material: blood. The clonotype was recovered from a man aged 35-49 years with Graves' ophthalmopathy. The chain uses TRBV7-6 and TRBJ1-1, with TRBD1 as a possible D gene (6 bases). The CDR3 nucleotides are TGTGCCAGCAGCTTAGGTGGGGGGCTAGGATCGAACACTGAAGCTTTCTTT. This encodes CASSLGGGLGSNTEAFF.